This is a list of T cell receptor beta chains from one sample in a study of technical replicates of blood from a few donors. TCRdb's copy holds only in-frame clones and misses some; the assay was immunoSEQ multiplex PCR. The table has about 93,000 clones, 95% seen once; the top ten hold 0.25% to 0.3%. The specimen was T cells isolated from PBMCs. The receptors were gathered from a human donor in good health. The CDR3 runs from the conserved cysteine through the conserved F or W. A D gene is named only where the DNA matches it firmly. The size field is filled for only some rows; it gives once, few, many or a size class.

>TRBJ2-7|TRBD1|TRBV2|-
TGTGCCAGCACTGAAAATGAACAGGGGATCTACGACGAGCAGTACTTC
CASTENEQGIYDEQYF
>TRBJ1-5|TRBD1|TRBV19|-
TGTGCCAGTACCGTGACAGGACAGGGTTCGGGGCCCCAGCATTTT
CASTVTGQGSGPQHF
>TRBJ2-7|TRBD2|TRBV19|once
TGTGCCAGTGGCCAGCGGGGGGACTACGAGCAGTACTTC
CASGQRGDYEQYF
>TRBJ2-5|-|TRBV5-1|once
TGCGCCAGCAGCCTGACAGGAGGCGGGGAGACCCAGTACTTC
CASSLTGGGETQYF
>TRBJ2-7|-|TRBV5-4|-
TGTGCCAGCAGCGAAGCAGGGGGGCCTGGCTACGAGCAGTACTTC
CASSEAGGPGYEQYF
>TRBJ1-5|TRBD1|TRBV29-1|-
TGCAGCGTTGGGGGGACAGGTAGAGACAATCAGCCCCAGCATTTT
CSVGGTGRDNQPQHF
>TRBJ1-2|-|TRBV7-9|-
TGTGCCAGCAGCTTATTTTCCAGCCGCGGGAATGGCTACACCTTC
CASSLFSSRGNGYTF
>TRBJ1-5|TRBD1|TRBV7-8|-
TGTGCCAGCAGCTCATCCGGGACAGGGAATCCCTTTAGCAATCAGCCCCAGCATTTT
CASSSSGTGNPFSNQPQHF
>TRBJ2-2|-|TRBV6-4|-
TGTGCCAGCAGTGGGGAAAGCGGCACCGGGGAGCTGTTTTTT
CASSGESGTGELFF
>TRBJ2-7|TRBD1|TRBV27|-
TGTGCCAGCAGAGACAGGGGGACCGACGAGCAGTACTTC
CASRDRGTDEQYF
>TRBJ2-2|-|TRBV28|-
TGTGCCAGCAGTCCCCGACAGGCGAGCACCGGGGAGCTGTTTTTT
CASSPRQASTGELFF
>TRBJ2-7|-|TRBV2|-
TGTGCCAGCAGTGATTCTAGGTTCGTACGGGACGAGCAGTACTTC
CASSDSRFVRDEQYF
>TRBJ2-7|TRBD2|TRBV5-4|-
TGTGCCAGCAGCCCTCGACTAGCGGGAGGCCCCTACGAGCAGTACTTC
CASSPRLAGGPYEQYF
>TRBJ1-3|-|TRBV5-1|-
TGCGCCAGCAGCTTGGAGGGGCAAAAGGACACCATATATTTT
CASSLEGQKDTIYF
>TRBJ2-1|TRBD1|TRBV19|-
TGTGCCAGTTCATACAGGGGTCAAGAGCAGTTCTTC
CASSYRGQEQFF
>TRBJ2-5|TRBD1|TRBV28|once
TGTGCCAGCAGCCCGGGACAGGGGGCTACTTCTTACCAAGAGACCCAGTACTTC
CASSPGQGATSYQETQYF
>TRBJ2-5|-|TRBV2|-
TGTGCCAGCAGTTCCGGACTAAAAGAGACCCAGTACTTC
CASSSGLKETQYF
>TRBJ2-7|-|TRBV19|-
TGTGCCAGTAGTTTCACAGCGGGCTACGAGCAGTACTTC
CASSFTAGYEQYF
>TRBJ1-1|TRBD1|TRBV18|-
TGTGCCAGCTCACCCGGGACAGGGTGGGACACTGAAGCTTTCTTT
CASSPGTGWDTEAFF
>TRBJ2-2|TRBD1|TRBV28|once
TGTGCCAGCACGACAGGGAGTAACACCGGGGAGCTGTTTTTT
CASTTGSNTGELFF
>TRBJ2-6|TRBD2|TRBV28|-
TGTGCCAGCAGTCCAACTACCGGGACTAGAAGTAAAATCAGGGCCAACGTCCTGACTTTC
CASSPTTGTRSKIRANVLTF
>TRBJ1-1|-|TRBV9|-
TGTGCCAGCAGCGTAGTCGGGGGGAACACTGAAGCTTTCTTT
CASSVVGGNTEAFF
>TRBJ1-4|TRBD1|TRBV19|-
TGTGCCAGTAGAGGGGATGTGGACAGGGCAGGGGATAATGAAAAACTGTTTTTT
CASRGDVDRAGDNEKLFF
>TRBJ2-1|TRBD2|TRBV18|-
TGTGCCAGCTCGCCCGGGACTAGCGGGGCCGAGGCGTTCAATGAGCAGTTCTTC
CASSPGTSGAEAFNEQFF
>TRBJ2-4|-|TRBV7-2|-
TGTGCCAGCAGCCCAGGACAGAGCGTGGGCATTCAGTACTTC
CASSPGQSVGIQYF
>TRBJ2-7|-|TRBV6-6|-
TGTGCCAGCAGTTACTCGAGGGACGAGCAGTACTTC
CASSYSRDEQYF
>TRBJ2-5|TRBD1|TRBV12-5|-
TGTGCTAGTGGTTTGGGGACAGGGGAAGAGACCCAGTACTTC
CASGLGTGEETQYF
>TRBJ2-1|-|TRBV11-2|once
TGTGCCAGCAGCTTGAGCAATGAGCAGTTCTTC
CASSLSNEQFF
>TRBJ2-7|-|TRBV28|-
TGTGCCAGCAGTCCTACAGGGCTTTACGAGCAGTACTTC
CASSPTGLYEQYF
>TRBJ2-2|-|TRBV6-5|-
TGTGCCAGCAGTTCACTGATCGGGGAGCTGTTTTTT
CASSSLIGELFF
>TRBJ2-7|-|TRBV28|-
TGTGCCAGCAGTTTTCCGGAGAACTACCACGAGCAGTACTTC
CASSFPENYHEQYF
>TRBJ2-1|TRBD2|TRBV28|-
TGTGCCAGCAAGCGGGGTTGGAAGGATGAGCAGTTCTTC
CASKRGWKDEQFF
>TRBJ1-1|-|TRBV9|once
TGTGCCAGCAGCGCCTCAACAGGGAACACTGAAGCTTTCTTT
CASSASTGNTEAFF
>TRBJ2-1|-|TRBV2|-
TGTGCCAGCAGTGTAAAGGGGCTCCTGGCACATGAGCAGTTCTTC
CASSVKGLLAHEQFF
>TRBJ1-1|-|TRBV7-9|-
TGTGCCATCAAGGGGGGGGAGAACACTGAAGCTTTCTTT
CAIKGGENTEAFF
>TRBJ1-2|-|TRBV7-8|-
TGTGCCAGCAGCTTACGTCAGGGGAACTATGGCTACACCTTC
CASSLRQGNYGYTF
>TRBJ1-2|TRBD1|TRBV7-9|-
TGTGCCAGCAGCCCCAGACAGGGATTTAACTATGGCTACACCTTC
CASSPRQGFNYGYTF
>TRBJ2-7|-|TRBV6-6|-
TGTGCCAGCAGTTACTCGACCAGGGACTACGAGCAGTACTTC
CASSYSTRDYEQYF
>TRBJ2-1|TRBD2|TRBV29-1|-
TGCAGCGTTGAAGGACTAGCGGGAGGATTTAACAATGAGCAGTTCTTC
CSVEGLAGGFNNEQFF
>TRBJ2-5|-|TRBV2|once
TGTGCCAGCCGGAAGGAGGGGATGACTCAAGAGACCCAGTACTTC
CASRKEGMTQETQYF
>TRBJ1-1|-|TRBV14|-
TGTGCCAGCAGCCGACAGTGGAACACTGAAGCTTTCTTT
CASSRQWNTEAFF
>TRBJ1-1|-|TRBV7-9|-
TGTGCCAGCAGCTTAGGGTACAGGGAACACACTGAAGCTTTCTTT
CASSLGYREHTEAFF
>TRBJ2-4|-|TRBV27|-
TGTGCCAGCAGTTTTGGTGGGGCAAACATTCAGTACTTC
CASSFGGANIQYF
>TRBJ1-5|-|TRBV18|-
TGTGCCAGCTCACAAGAACAGGGAAATCAGCCCCAGCATTTT
CASSQEQGNQPQHF
>TRBJ2-7|TRBD2|TRBV4-1|-
TGCGCCAGCAGCCAAGGACTAGCGGGAGGGTACGAGCAGTACTTC
CASSQGLAGGYEQYF
>TRBJ1-2|-|TRBV7-2|-
TGTGCCAGCAGCCTGGTCGGGGGATTCGATGGCTACACCTTC
CASSLVGGFDGYTF
>TRBJ2-3|-|TRBV5-1|-
TGCGCCAGCAGCCCCGGGCGGGAATGGTCGACCACAGATACGCAGTATTTT
CASSPGREWSTTDTQYF
>TRBJ2-3|TRBD2|TRBV7-9|-
TGTGCCAGCAGCGCACCAGTCAGAGCGGGGGACACAGATACGCAGTATTTT
CASSAPVRAGDTDTQYF
>TRBJ2-7|-|TRBV5-1|-
TGCGCCAGCACCATGGGACACACACAGGGATCTGGCGAGCAGTACTTC
CASTMGHTQGSGEQYF
>TRBJ2-7|-|TRBV14|-
TGTGCCAGCAGCCAAGAGAGCCTCTACGAGCAGTACTTC
CASSQESLYEQYF
>TRBJ2-5|-|TRBV13|once
TGTGCCAGCAGCTTAGTGGGGACTTCTTTAGAGACCCAGTACTTC
CASSLVGTSLETQYF
>TRBJ2-7|TRBD1|TRBV6-5|-
TGTGCCAGCAGTTACCGAAGAGCAGGGGGAACCTACGAGCAGTACTTC
CASSYRRAGGTYEQYF
>TRBJ1-2|-|TRBV28|-
TGTGCCAGCAGTCAGGGTTCCATCTATGGCTACACCTTC
CASSQGSIYGYTF